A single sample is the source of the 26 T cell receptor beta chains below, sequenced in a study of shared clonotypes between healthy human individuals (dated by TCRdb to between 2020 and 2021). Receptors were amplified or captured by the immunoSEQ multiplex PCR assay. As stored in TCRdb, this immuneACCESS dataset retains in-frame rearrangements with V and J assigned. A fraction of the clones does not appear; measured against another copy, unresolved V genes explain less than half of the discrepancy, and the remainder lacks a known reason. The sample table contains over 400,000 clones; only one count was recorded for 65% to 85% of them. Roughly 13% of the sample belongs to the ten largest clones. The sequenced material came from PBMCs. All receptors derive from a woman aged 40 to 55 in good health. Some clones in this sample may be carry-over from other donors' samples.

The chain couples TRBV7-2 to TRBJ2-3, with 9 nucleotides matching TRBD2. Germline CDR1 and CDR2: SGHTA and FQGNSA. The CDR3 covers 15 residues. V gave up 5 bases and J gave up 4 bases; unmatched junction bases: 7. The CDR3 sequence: CASSGGLARADTQYF. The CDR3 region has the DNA TGTGCCAGCAGCGGCGGACTAGCGCGTGCAGATACGCAGTATTTT. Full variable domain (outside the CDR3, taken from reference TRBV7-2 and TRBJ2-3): GAGVSQSPSNKVTEKGKDVELRCDPISGHTALYWYRQSLGQGLEFLIYFQGNSAPDKSGLPSDRFSAERTGGSVSTLTIQRTQQEDSAVYLCASSGGLARADTQYFGPGTRLTVL.

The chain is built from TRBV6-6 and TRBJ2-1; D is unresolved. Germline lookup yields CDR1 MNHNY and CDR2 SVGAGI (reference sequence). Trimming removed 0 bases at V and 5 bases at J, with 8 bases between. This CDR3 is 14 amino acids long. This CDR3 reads CASSYSRLDNEQFF. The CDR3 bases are TGTGCCAGCAGTTACTCTCGACTGGACAATGAGCAGTTCTTC.

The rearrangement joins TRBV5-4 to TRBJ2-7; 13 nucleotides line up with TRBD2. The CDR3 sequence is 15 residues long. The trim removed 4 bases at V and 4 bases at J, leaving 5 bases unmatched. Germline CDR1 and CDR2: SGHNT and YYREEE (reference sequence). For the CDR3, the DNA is TGTGCCAGCAGCGCCACTAGCGGGAGGGGGTACGAGCAGTACTTC. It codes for CASSATSGRGYEQYF.

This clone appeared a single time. For the CDR3, the DNA is TGCGCCAGCAGCCAGGGACGTACAGAAAAACTGTTTTTT. Translation: CASSQGRTEKLFF. The genes are TRBV5-1 and TRBJ1-4; perhaps TRBD1 as D (5 bases). V was trimmed by 4 bases and J by 8 bases, leaving 12 bases between them. In germline, CDR1 is SGHRS, CDR2 YFSETQ. This CDR3 comprises 13 residues.

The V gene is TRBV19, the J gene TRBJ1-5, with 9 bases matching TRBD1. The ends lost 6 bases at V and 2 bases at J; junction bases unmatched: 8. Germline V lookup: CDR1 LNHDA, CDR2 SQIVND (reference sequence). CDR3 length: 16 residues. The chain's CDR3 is CASSATGGLGNQPQHF. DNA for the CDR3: TGTGCCAGTAGCGCAACAGGGGGCCTCGGCAATCAGCCCCAGCATTTT.

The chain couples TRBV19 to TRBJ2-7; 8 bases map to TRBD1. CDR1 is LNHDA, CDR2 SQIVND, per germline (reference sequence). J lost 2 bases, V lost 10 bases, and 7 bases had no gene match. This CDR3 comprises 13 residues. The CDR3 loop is CATSDRGTYEQYF. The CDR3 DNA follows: TGTGCCACTTCCGACAGGGGAACCTACGAGCAGTACTTC.

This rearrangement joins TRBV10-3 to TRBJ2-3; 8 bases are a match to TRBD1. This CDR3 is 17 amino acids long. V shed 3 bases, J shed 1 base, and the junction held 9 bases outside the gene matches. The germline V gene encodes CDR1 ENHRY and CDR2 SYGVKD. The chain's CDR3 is CAISDRPLDRGTDTQYF. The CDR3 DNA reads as TGTGCCATCAGTGACCGCCCCCTGGACAGGGGCACAGATACGCAGTATTTT.

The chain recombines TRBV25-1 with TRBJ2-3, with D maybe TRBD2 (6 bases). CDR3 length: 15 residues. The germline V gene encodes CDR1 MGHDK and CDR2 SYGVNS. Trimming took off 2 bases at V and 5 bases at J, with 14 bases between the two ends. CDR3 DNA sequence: TGTGCCAGCAGTGAAACCGGGGGATTTCAAGATACGCAGTATTTT. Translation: CASSETGGFQDTQYF.

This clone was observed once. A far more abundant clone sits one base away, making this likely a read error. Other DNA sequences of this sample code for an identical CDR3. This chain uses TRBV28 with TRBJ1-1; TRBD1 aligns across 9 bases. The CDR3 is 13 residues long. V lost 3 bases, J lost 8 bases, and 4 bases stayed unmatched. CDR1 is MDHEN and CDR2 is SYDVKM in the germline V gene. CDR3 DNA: TGTGCCAGCAGTTTGGACAGGGGCGAGGAAGCTTTCTTT. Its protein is CASSLDRGEEAFF.

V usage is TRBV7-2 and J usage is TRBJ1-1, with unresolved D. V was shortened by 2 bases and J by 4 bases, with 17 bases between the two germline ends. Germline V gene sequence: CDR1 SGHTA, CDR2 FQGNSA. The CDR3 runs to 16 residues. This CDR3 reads CASSLNPTGRGTEAFF. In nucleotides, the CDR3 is TGTGCCAGCAGCTTAAATCCTACGGGTCGGGGCACTGAAGCTTTCTTT.

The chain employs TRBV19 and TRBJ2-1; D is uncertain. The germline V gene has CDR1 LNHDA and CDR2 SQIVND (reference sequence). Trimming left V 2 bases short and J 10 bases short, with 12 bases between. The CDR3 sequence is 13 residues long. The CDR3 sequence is CASSIRVMGEQFF. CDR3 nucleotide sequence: TGTGCCAGTAGTATACGCGTCATGGGGGAGCAGTTCTTC.

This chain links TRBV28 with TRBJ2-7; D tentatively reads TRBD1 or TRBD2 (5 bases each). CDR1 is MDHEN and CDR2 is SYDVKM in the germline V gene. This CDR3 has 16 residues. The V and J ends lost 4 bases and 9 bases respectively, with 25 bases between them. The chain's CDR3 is CASSSRDPPSEFGQYF. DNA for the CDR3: TGTGCCAGCAGTTCCAGGGACCCTCCTTCTGAGTTCGGGCAGTACTTC.

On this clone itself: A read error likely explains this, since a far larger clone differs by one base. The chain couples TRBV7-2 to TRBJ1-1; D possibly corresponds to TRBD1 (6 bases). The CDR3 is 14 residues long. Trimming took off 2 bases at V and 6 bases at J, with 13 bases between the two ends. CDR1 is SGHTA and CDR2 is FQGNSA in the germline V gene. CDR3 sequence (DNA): TGTGCCAGCAGCTTACAAGGGGGGGACGCTGAAGCTTTCTTT. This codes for CASSLQGGDAEAFF.

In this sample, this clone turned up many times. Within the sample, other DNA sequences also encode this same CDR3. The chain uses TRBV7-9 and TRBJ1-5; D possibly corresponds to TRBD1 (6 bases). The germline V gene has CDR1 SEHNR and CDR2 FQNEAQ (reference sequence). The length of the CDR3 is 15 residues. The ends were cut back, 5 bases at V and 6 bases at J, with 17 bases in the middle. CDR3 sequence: CASSVSGAPGQPQHF. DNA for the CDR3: TGTGCCAGCAGCGTATCAGGGGCGCCTGGTCAGCCCCAGCATTTT.

The CDR3 nucleotides are TGTGCCAGCGAAGGGTTACCAGAAAGCACTGAAGCTTTCTTT. It codes for CASEGLPESTEAFF. This sequence joins TRBV19 and TRBJ1-1; D is uncertain. Trimming removed 9 bases at V and 4 bases at J, with 18 bases between. Germline loops: CDR1 LNHDA, CDR2 SQIVND (reference sequence). The CDR3 is 14 residues long.

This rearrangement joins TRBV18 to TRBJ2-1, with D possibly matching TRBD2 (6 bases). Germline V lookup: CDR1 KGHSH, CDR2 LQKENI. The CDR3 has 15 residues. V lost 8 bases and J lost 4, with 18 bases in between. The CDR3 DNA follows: TGTGCCAGCATAACGGGAGTGGGTTCTTACAATGAGCAGTTCTTC. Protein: CASITGVGSYNEQFF.

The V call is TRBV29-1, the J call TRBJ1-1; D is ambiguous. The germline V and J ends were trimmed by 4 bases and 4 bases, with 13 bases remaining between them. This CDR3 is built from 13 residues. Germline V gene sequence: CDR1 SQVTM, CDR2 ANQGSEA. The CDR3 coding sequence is TGCAGCGTTGTTTCGGGGTTCGGCACTGAAGCTTTCTTT. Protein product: CSVVSGFGTEAFF. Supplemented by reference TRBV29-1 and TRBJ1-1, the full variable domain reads SAVISQKPSRDICQRGTSLTIQCQVDSQVTMMFWYRQQPGQSLTLIATANQGSEATYESGFVIDKFPISRPNLTFSTLTVSNMSPEDSSIYLCSVVSGFGTEAFFGQGTRLTVV.

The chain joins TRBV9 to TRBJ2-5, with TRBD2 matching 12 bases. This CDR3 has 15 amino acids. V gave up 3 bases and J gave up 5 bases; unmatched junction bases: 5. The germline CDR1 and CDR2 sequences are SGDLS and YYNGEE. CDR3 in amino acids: CASSASGREGETQYF. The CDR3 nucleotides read TGTGCCAGCAGCGCTAGCGGGAGGGAAGGGGAGACCCAGTACTTC.

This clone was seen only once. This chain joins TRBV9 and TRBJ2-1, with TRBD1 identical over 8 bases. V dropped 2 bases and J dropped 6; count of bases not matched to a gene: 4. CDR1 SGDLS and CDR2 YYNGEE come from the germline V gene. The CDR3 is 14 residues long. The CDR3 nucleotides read TGTGCCAGCAGCGTCACAGGGGGTTTCAATGAGCAGTTCTTC. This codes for CASSVTGGFNEQFF.

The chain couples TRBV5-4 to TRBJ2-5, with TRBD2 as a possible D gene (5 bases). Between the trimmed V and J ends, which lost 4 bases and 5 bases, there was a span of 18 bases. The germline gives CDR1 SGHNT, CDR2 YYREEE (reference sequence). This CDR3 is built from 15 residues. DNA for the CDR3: TGTGCCAGCAGCGCCGCTCGTACCAGCGGTGAGACCCAGTACTTC. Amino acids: CASSAARTSGETQYF. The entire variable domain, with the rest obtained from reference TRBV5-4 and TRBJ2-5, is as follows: ETGVTQSPTHLIKTRGQQVTLRCSSQSGHNTVSWYQQALGQGPQFIFQYYREEENGRGNFPPRFSGLQFPNYSSELNVNALELDDSALYLCASSAARTSGETQYFGPGTRLLVL.

The CDR3 DNA sequence: TGTGCCAGCAGTTCTACCGCAGGCGAGCAGTACTTC. Its protein is CASSSTAGEQYF. The chain is built from TRBV28 and TRBJ2-7; no definite D call. This CDR3 is built from 12 residues. Trimming removed 4 bases from V and 6 bases from J, with 10 bases in between. The germline V gene encodes CDR1 MDHEN and CDR2 SYDVKM.

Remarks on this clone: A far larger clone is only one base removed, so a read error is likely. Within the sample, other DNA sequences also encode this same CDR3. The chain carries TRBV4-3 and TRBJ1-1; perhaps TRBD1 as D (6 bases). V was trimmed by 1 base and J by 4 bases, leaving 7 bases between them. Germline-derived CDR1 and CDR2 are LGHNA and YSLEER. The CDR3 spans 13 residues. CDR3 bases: TGCGCCAGCAGCCAAGCAGGGGTCACTGAAGCTTTCTTT. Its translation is CASSQAGVTEAFF.

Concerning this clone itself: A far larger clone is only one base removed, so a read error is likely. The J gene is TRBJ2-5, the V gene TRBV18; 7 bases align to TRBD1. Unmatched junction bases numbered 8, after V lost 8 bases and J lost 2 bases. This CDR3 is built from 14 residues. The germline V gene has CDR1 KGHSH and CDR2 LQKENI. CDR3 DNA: TGTGCCAGCGCCCGGGGCAGGGGGCAAGAGACCCAGTACTTC. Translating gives CASARGRGQETQYF.

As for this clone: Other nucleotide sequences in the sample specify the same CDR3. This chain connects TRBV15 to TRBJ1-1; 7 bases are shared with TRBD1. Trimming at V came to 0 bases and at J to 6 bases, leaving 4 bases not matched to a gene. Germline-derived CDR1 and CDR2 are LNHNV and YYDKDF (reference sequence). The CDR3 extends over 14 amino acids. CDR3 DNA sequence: TGTGCCACCAGCAGAGACAGGGGGGTTGCTGAAGCTTTCTTT. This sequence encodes CATSRDRGVAEAFF.

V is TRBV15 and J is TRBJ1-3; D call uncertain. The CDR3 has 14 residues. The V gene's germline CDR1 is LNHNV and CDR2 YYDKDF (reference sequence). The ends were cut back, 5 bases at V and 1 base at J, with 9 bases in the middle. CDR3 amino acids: CATSGRGSGNTIYF. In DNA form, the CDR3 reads TGTGCCACCAGCGGACGGGGTTCTGGAAACACCATATATTTT.

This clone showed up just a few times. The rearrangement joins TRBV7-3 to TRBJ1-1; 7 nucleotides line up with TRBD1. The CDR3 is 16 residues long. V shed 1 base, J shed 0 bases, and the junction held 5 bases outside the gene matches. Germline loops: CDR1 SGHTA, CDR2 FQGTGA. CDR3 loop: CASSLNGGQMNTEAFF. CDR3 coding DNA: TGTGCCAGCAGCTTAAACGGGGGACAGATGAACACTGAAGCTTTCTTT.